The sequence of this TCR beta chain was determined in a study of T cell clones after liver transplantation. About the study: Post-transplant blood was tracked for graft-donor-reactive T cell clones identified in a pre-transplant mixed lymphocyte reaction. Blood was drawn pre-transplant, before withdrawal, and after full or failed withdrawal.

Libraries were prepared by immunoSEQ multiplex PCR; TCRdb keeps only in-frame clonotypes and omits some of them. The sample holds approximately 100,000 clones, about 86% seen once. Trimming cost V 2 bases and J 2 bases; bases outside gene matches: 3. The germline CDR1 and CDR2 sequences are KGHSH and LQKENI. The CDR3 totals 15 residues. The sample consisted of CD4+ T cells from blood, taken approximately 4 years after liver transplant. J is TRBJ2-7 and V is TRBV18, with TRBD1 matching 10 bases. The receptor was derived from a human patient who received a liver transplant. Some of these T cells may belong to the graft donor. The CDR3 loop is CASSPIGQGAYEQYF. CDR3 nucleotides: TGTGCCAGCTCACCAATAGGACAGGGGGCCTACGAGCAGTACTTC.